Each of the 21 T cell receptor beta chains below was sequenced from the same sample in a study of blood T cell repertoires in COVID-19. The data were produced by immunoSEQ multiplex PCR, yet TCRdb's version contains in-frame clones alone and is incomplete. The sample has about 71,000 clones, just under 85% seen once. Sequencing used peripheral blood. These receptors all come from a man in his 70s with acute or convalescent COVID-19.

The chain employs TRBV3-1 (or the pseudogene TRBV3-2) and TRBJ2-7, with D hard to call. V shed 0 bases and J shed 7 bases, with 10 bases lying between them. This CDR3 spans 13 amino acids. Germline values: CDR1 LGHDT, CDR2 YNNKEL (reference sequence). The CDR3 here is CASSQDQAGEQYF. In nucleotides, the CDR3 is TGTGCCAGCAGCCAAGATCAGGCAGGAGAGCAGTACTTC.

Only one count was recorded for this clone. The CDR3 nucleotides are TGTGCCAGCAGCTACCTGGGACAGATGAACACTGAAGCTTTCTTT. This encodes CASSYLGQMNTEAFF. The chain combines TRBV7-8 with TRBJ1-1; 7 nucleotides agree with TRBD1. The junction had 5 bases not matched to a gene; V was cut back by 4 bases and J by 0 bases. Germline CDR1 and CDR2: SGHVS and FQNEAQ. The CDR3 has 15 amino acids.

This clone appeared once. The chain recombines TRBV29-1 with TRBJ2-3; 8 positions match TRBD2. V was clipped by 3 bases and J by 6 bases; unmatched bases: 11. Germline V lookup: CDR1 SQVTM, CDR2 ANQGSEA. This CDR3 region has 15 residues. The CDR3: CSVDGPAGDRDTQYF. CDR3 coding DNA: TGCAGCGTTGACGGGCCAGCGGGAGATCGGGATACGCAGTATTTT.

The chain carries TRBV5-1 and TRBJ2-7; TRBD2 matches at 13 bases. The CDR3 length is 18 residues. The germline V gene encodes CDR1 SGHRS and CDR2 YFSETQ. The V gene end was trimmed by 4 bases and the J gene end by 2 bases; junction bases not matched to a gene: 12. Here the CDR3 DNA reads TGCGCCAGCAGCCACCCGGGACAGGGGACTAGCGGGACCTACGAGCAGTACTTC. As protein: CASSHPGQGTSGTYEQYF.

The CDR3 sequence is CASSLQGFGTEAFF. CDR3 coding DNA: TGTGCCAGCAGTTTGCAGGGTTTTGGCACTGAAGCTTTCTTT. The J gene is TRBJ1-1, the V gene TRBV28; TRBD1 might be the D (5 bases). Germline lookup yields CDR1 MDHEN and CDR2 SYDVKM. V was clipped by 3 bases and J by 4 bases, with 12 bases between them. The CDR3 consists of 14 residues.

Turning to this clone: Distinct nucleotide sequences in the sample also encode this CDR3. This sequence joins TRBV7-9 and TRBJ2-7; TRBD2 matches at 8 bases. J gave up 0 bases and V 5 bases, and 3 bases lay outside the gene matches. The V gene's germline CDR1 is SEHNR and CDR2 FQNEAQ (reference sequence). There are 14 residues in the CDR3. CDR3 amino acids: CASSPSGLSYEQYF. DNA of the CDR3: TGTGCCAGCAGCCCTAGCGGGCTCTCCTACGAGCAGTACTTC.

The chain combines TRBV3-1 (or the pseudogene TRBV3-2) with TRBJ1-1, with 8 bases that match TRBD1. The CDR3 has 14 amino acids. Germline V gene sequence: CDR1 LGHDT, CDR2 YNNKEL (reference sequence). V lost 6 bases to trimming and J lost 3 bases; unmatched junction nucleotides: 6. CDR3 region: CASSPGTGYTEAFF. The CDR3 DNA follows: TGTGCCAGCAGTCCCGGGACAGGTTACACTGAAGCTTTCTTT.

The chain uses TRBV5-1 and TRBJ2-1; 7 nucleotides match TRBD1. The CDR3 has 15 amino acids. The V segment lost 4 bases and the J segment 0 bases; nucleotides outside the gene matches: 4. CDR1 is SGHRS and CDR2 is YFSETQ in the germline V gene. CDR3 sequence (DNA): TGCGCCAGCAGCCAGACAGGGAGCTCCTACAATGAGCAGTTCTTC. Protein sequence: CASSQTGSSYNEQFF.

The gene calls are TRBV4-1 and TRBJ2-2; D possibly corresponds to TRBD2 (6 bases). The V end was cut by 0 bases, the J end by 4 bases, with 15 bases between. The CDR3 covers 17 residues. Germline loops: CDR1 MGHRA, CDR2 YSYEKL. The CDR3 bases are TGCGCCAGCAGCCAAGATCAATACGGGAGCGGCACCGGGGAGCTGTTTTTT. Translation gives CASSQDQYGSGTGELFF.

This chain links TRBV29-1 with TRBJ1-2; 8 positions agree with TRBD1. CDR3 size: 11 residues. CDR1 is SQVTM, CDR2 ANQGSEA, per germline. V dropped 6 bases and J dropped 8; count of bases not matched to a gene: 5. The CDR3 sequence: CSVRQGIGYTF. Here the CDR3 DNA reads TGCAGCGTCCGACAGGGGATAGGCTACACCTTC.

This clone occurred a few times. The V and J genes are TRBV11-2 and TRBJ2-3, with D possibly TRBD2 on 5 matching bases. CDR1 and CDR2 from the germline V gene are SGHAT and FQNNGV. This CDR3 is 16 amino acids long. V lost 0 bases, J lost 2 bases, and 12 bases lay in between. The CDR3, as DNA: TGTGCCAGCAGCTTAGATTCAACGGGGTTCACAGATACGCAGTATTTT. As protein: CASSLDSTGFTDTQYF. Variable domain in full (rest from reference TRBV11-2 and TRBJ2-3): EAGVAQSPRYKIIEKRQSVAFWCNPISGHATLYWYQQILGQGPKLLIQFQNNGVVDDSQLPKDRFSAERLKGVDSTLKIQPAKLEDSAVYLCASSLDSTGFTDTQYFGPGTRLTVL.

The J gene is TRBJ2-1, the V gene TRBV5-8; 7 bases are a match to TRBD2. V shed 3 bases and J 0 bases; nucleotides not matched to a gene: 6. Per the germline V gene, CDR1 is SGHTS and CDR2 is YDEGEE. The CDR3 runs to 16 residues. This chain's CDR3 is CASSSFAGDSYNEQFF. The CDR3 DNA sequence: TGTGCCAGCAGCTCATTTGCGGGGGACTCCTACAATGAGCAGTTCTTC.

This chain uses TRBV19 with TRBJ2-1; TRBD2 matches 12 bases. V lost 6 bases, J lost 0 bases, and 6 bases stayed unmatched. Germline CDR1 is LNHDA and CDR2 is SQIVND (reference sequence). This CDR3 region has 17 residues. CDR3 residues: CASSRGLAGSSYNEQFF. In nucleotides, the CDR3 is TGTGCCAGTAGCAGAGGACTAGCGGGGAGCTCCTACAATGAGCAGTTCTTC.

The rearrangement links TRBV30 to TRBJ2-6; D is possibly TRBD2 (5 bases). CDR1 and CDR2 (germline): GTSNPN, SVGIG (reference sequence). CDR3 length equals 16 residues. V was clipped by 0 bases and J by 3 bases, with 12 bases between them. In DNA, the CDR3 is TGTGCCTGGAGTGTTACTAGTGTTGTTGGGGCCAACGTCCTGACTTTC. Protein: CAWSVTSVVGANVLTF.

This clone occurred once. This sequence joins TRBV10-2 and TRBJ2-2; D is uncertain. This CDR3 has 13 amino acids. Germline V lookup: CDR1 WSHSY, CDR2 SAAADI. V was cut by 4 bases and J by 8 bases, with 11 bases left in between. This CDR3 is CASSVSVTGELFF. The CDR3 nucleotides read TGCGCCAGCAGTGTCAGCGTAACTGGGGAGCTGTTTTTT.

The V gene is TRBV27, the J gene TRBJ1-3; TRBD1 aligns across 7 bases. The CDR3 loop spans 15 amino acids. V lost 5 bases, J lost 4 bases, and 8 bases stayed unmatched. Germline lookup yields CDR1 MNHEY and CDR2 SMNVEV (reference sequence). The CDR3 DNA reads as TGTGCCAGCAGTCCTCACAGGGGAAGGGGAAACACCATATATTTT. Translating gives CASSPHRGRGNTIYF.

The rearrangement links TRBV29-1 to TRBJ1-1, with TRBD1 identical over 7 bases. With V trimmed by 0 bases and J by 5 bases, 3 bases remained unmatched. Germline V gene lookup returns CDR1 SQVTM and CDR2 ANQGSEA. This CDR3 region has 13 residues. The CDR3 region is CSVEDAGGTEAFF. Written as DNA, the CDR3 is TGCAGCGTTGAAGACGCAGGGGGTACTGAAGCTTTCTTT.

The rearrangement uses TRBV28 and TRBJ1-5, with D possibly TRBD1 on 6 matching bases. The CDR3 contains 15 residues. The germline gives CDR1 MDHEN, CDR2 SYDVKM. Deletions cut 6 bases from V and 1 base from J, with 13 bases between. In DNA form, the CDR3 reads TGTGCCAGCAGGATTCTCGGGACAAGCAATCAGCCCCAGCATTTT. Encoded protein: CASRILGTSNQPQHF.

V is TRBV15 and J is TRBJ2-3, with a weak D call TRBD2 (5 bases). Per germline, CDR1 LNHNV and CDR2 YYDKDF (reference sequence). V dropped 0 bases and J dropped 2 bases, with 18 bases sitting between them. This CDR3 contains 18 residues. CDR3 DNA sequence: TGTGCCACCAGCAGAGATCGCCCCGGGATAGCCTCCACAGATACGCAGTATTTT. This gives the protein CATSRDRPGIASTDTQYF.

J is TRBJ1-5 and V is TRBV28, with 9 bases identical to TRBD1. Germline V gene lookup returns CDR1 MDHEN and CDR2 SYDVKM. The CDR3 has 21 amino acids. The V segment lost 3 bases and the J segment 2 bases; nucleotides outside the gene matches: 20. Here the CDR3 reads CASSFVRGSTGGRGRNQPQHF. DNA for the CDR3: TGTGCCAGCAGTTTTGTAAGGGGGTCGACAGGGGGAAGAGGTCGCAATCAGCCCCAGCATTTT.

The rearrangement uses TRBV27 and TRBJ2-2, with 7 nucleotides matching TRBD1. In germline, CDR1 is MNHEY, CDR2 SMNVEV (reference sequence). The CDR3 spans 17 residues. After removal of 7 bases from V and 0 bases from J, the junction contained 11 bases not matched to a gene. The CDR3 sequence is CASTSMRQGANTGELFF. The CDR3 region has the DNA TGTGCCAGCACCTCTATGCGACAGGGTGCGAACACCGGGGAGCTGTTTTTT.